This is a list of T cell receptor beta chains from one sample in a study of OX40 agonist ivuxolimab in advanced cancers. Using immunoSEQ multiplex PCR, the repertoire was profiled, and TCRdb retains in-frame clones only, with some absent. In the table there are about 54,000 clones, around nine tenths of which are singletons. The starting material was CD4+ or CD8+ T cells sorted from blood, obtained in a trial of the OX40 agonist ivuxolimab. Receptors were obtained from an adult with an advanced solid tumor such as melanoma, head and neck, liver or kidney cancer. Each CDR3 is given with its conserved first and last residue. D genes are given only for firm matches. A row's size may be missing; if present it is once, few, many or a size class.

>TRBJ2-5|.|.|TRBV5-6
CASSLPPAETQYF
TGTGCCAGCAGCTTGCCCCCGGCGGAGACCCAGTACTTC
>TRBJ2-7|.|.|TRBV6-6
CASQRDGNYEQYF
TGTGCCAGCCAACGGGACGGAAATTACGAGCAGTACTTC
>TRBJ2-5|.|.|TRBV5-4
CASSSQNPGQETQYF
TGTGCCAGCAGCTCTCAAAATCCGGGACAAGAGACCCAGTACTTC
>TRBJ2-5|TRBD1|.|TRBV9
CASGNDRVGTQYF
TGTGCCAGCGGGAACGACAGGGTGGGGACCCAGTACTTC
>TRBJ2-7|.|.|TRBV10-3
CAISLGTSYYEQYF
TGTGCCATCAGTCTCGGGACATCCTACTACGAGCAGTACTTC
>TRBJ2-6|TRBD2|.|TRBV11-1
CASSHGRSGANVLTF
TGTGCCAGCAGCCACGGGAGGTCTGGGGCCAACGTCCTGACTTTC
>TRBJ1-2|TRBD1|.|TRBV9
CASTPTGGYGYTF
TGTGCCAGCACACCGACAGGGGGCTATGGCTACACCTTC
>TRBJ1-5|.|.|TRBV30
CAWSVRGEQPQHF
TGTGCCTGGAGTGTACGGGGGGAACAGCCCCAGCATTTT
>TRBJ2-1|.|.|TRBV28
CASSLRDRQFF
TGTGCCAGCAGTCTCCGGGACCGGCAGTTCTTC
>TRBJ2-7|.|.|TRBV6-1
CASRRSGSSYEQYF
TGTGCCAGCAGACGTAGCGGTAGCTCCTACGAGCAGTACTTC
>TRBJ2-2|TRBD1|once|TRBV5-1
CASSIRDRVYTGELFF
TGCGCCAGCAGCATCCGGGACAGGGTATACACCGGGGAGCTGTTTTTT
>TRBJ2-1|TRBD2|.|TRBV2
CASDFSASGSRNEQFF
TGTGCCAGCGATTTCTCGGCTAGCGGGAGTAGGAATGAGCAGTTCTTC
>TRBJ2-3|TRBD2|.|TRBV30
CAWGEGDTQYF
TGTGCCTGGGGGGAGGGAGATACGCAGTATTTT
>TRBJ1-1|.|.|TRBV6-5
CASSYGYRTNTEAFF
TGTGCCAGCAGTTATGGGTACAGGACGAACACTGAAGCTTTCTTT
>TRBJ1-2|.|.|TRBV9
CASSDGNGYTF
TGTGCCAGCTCGGACGGCAATGGCTACACCTTC
>TRBJ2-1|.|.|TRBV11-2
CASSLDLTDNEQFF
TGTGCCAGCAGCTTAGATCTTACAGACAATGAGCAGTTCTTC
>TRBJ1-3|TRBD1|.|TRBV30
CAWSSSGGRNTIYF
TGTGCCTGGAGTAGTTCAGGGGGCCGGAACACCATATATTTT
>TRBJ2-2|TRBD2|once|TRBV5-1
CASLSGGGGTGELFF
TGCGCCAGCTTGAGCGGCGGGGGTGGCACCGGGGAGCTGTTTTTT
>TRBJ2-1|.|.|TRBV18
CASSPRALAPGGEQFF
TGTGCCAGCTCACCAAGGGCACTAGCCCCGGGCGGTGAGCAGTTCTTC
>TRBJ1-4|.|once|TRBV6-4
CASSGQAPNEKLFF
TGTGCCAGCAGTGGACAGGCTCCTAATGAAAAACTGTTTTTT
>TRBJ2-1|.|.|TRBV11-2
CASSLGLARGNEQFF
TGTGCCAGCAGCTTAGGACTAGCCAGGGGCAATGAGCAGTTCTTC
>TRBJ2-7|.|.|TRBV7-9
CAVKGGDEQYF
TGTGCCGTAAAAGGCGGGGACGAGCAGTACTTC
>TRBJ1-4|TRBD1|.|TRBV30
CAGTGKGTTNEKLFF
TGTGCCGGGACAGGGAAGGGGACTACTAATGAAAAACTGTTTTTT
>TRBJ1-3|.|.|TRBV6-6
CASTSGVSGNTIYF
TGTGCCAGCACCTCGGGCGTCTCTGGAAACACCATATATTTT
>TRBJ1-1|.|once|TRBV18
CASSPGSTTEAFF
TGTGCCAGCTCACCAGGTTCCACGACGGAAGCTTTCTTT
>TRBJ1-5|.|.|TRBV5-6
CASSFSNQPQHF
TGTGCCAGCAGCTTTAGCAATCAGCCCCAGCATTTT
>TRBJ2-3|.|.|TRBV9
CASSVGFDTQYF
TGTGCCAGCAGCGTAGGGTTCGATACGCAGTATTTT
>TRBJ1-1|TRBD1|.|TRBV27
CASRKTGGVAGAFF
TGTGCCAGCAGAAAGACAGGGGGCGTCGCGGGAGCTTTCTTT
>TRBJ1-4|TRBD1|.|TRBV6-4
CASSERGRPNEKLFF
TGTGCCAGCAGTGAGAGGGGGCGCCCTAATGAAAAACTGTTTTTT
>TRBJ2-3|TRBD2|.|TRBV18
CASSQVREGPDTQYF
TGTGCCAGCTCACAGGTGCGGGAGGGCCCAGATACGCAGTATTTT
>TRBJ2-3|.|.|TRBV18
CASSPGDAPDTQYF
TGTGCCAGCTCACCGGGTGATGCCCCAGATACGCAGTATTTT
>TRBJ1-5|.|.|TRBV5-4
CASSLGQTQPQHF
TGTGCCAGCAGCTTGGGTCAGACACAGCCCCAGCATTTT
>TRBJ2-1|TRBD2|.|TRBV9
CASSPTPSGTSGSDEQFF
TGTGCCAGCAGCCCGACGCCCTCCGGGACTAGCGGGAGCGATGAGCAGTTCTTC
>TRBJ2-3|TRBD1|.|TRBV30
CAWNPDRGNSDTQYF
TGTGCCTGGAATCCGGACAGGGGAAACTCAGATACGCAGTATTTT
>TRBJ2-4|.|.|TRBV19
CASSPSRGADIQYF
TGTGCCAGTAGTCCCTCCCGGGGGGCGGACATTCAGTACTTC
>TRBJ1-1|.|.|TRBV10-2
CASQTAGSRNTEAFF
TGCGCCAGCCAAACGGCAGGGAGTAGGAACACTGAAGCTTTCTTT
>TRBJ1-2|.|.|TRBV18
CASSPREGDGYTF
TGTGCCAGCTCACCACGGGAAGGGGATGGCTACACCTTC
>TRBJ1-2|.|.|TRBV30
CAWSGGRQYGYTF
TGTGCCTGGAGTGGGGGGAGACAGTATGGCTACACCTTC
>TRBJ2-5|.|.|TRBV7-7
CASSTRGGSQETQYF
TGTGCTAGCAGCACCCGGGGTGGGAGTCAAGAGACCCAGTACTTC
>TRBJ1-1|TRBD1|few|TRBV6-4
CASKSQGGNTEAFF
TGTGCCAGCAAAAGTCAGGGGGGAAACACTGAAGCTTTCTTT
>TRBJ2-5|.|.|TRBV5-6
CASSSHRGNQETQYF
TGTGCCAGCAGCTCCCACCGGGGGAACCAAGAGACCCAGTACTTC
>TRBJ2-4|.|.|TRBV30
CAWSASLAKNIQYF
TGTGCCTGGAGTGCCAGTCTAGCCAAAAACATTCAGTACTTC
>TRBJ1-4|.|.|TRBV6-6
CASSSQGEKLFF
TGTGCCAGCAGCAGCCAGGGTGAAAAACTGTTTTTT
>TRBJ2-5|.|.|TRBV28
CASSWGSGETQYF
TGTGCCAGCAGTTGGGGGAGCGGAGAGACCCAGTACTTC
>TRBJ2-5|TRBD1|.|TRBV27
CASSLRQGALETQYF
TGTGCCAGCAGTTTACGGCAGGGGGCATTGGAGACCCAGTACTTC
>TRBJ1-1|TRBD1|.|TRBV10-1
CASSENRGLGTEAFF
TGCGCCAGCAGTGAAAACAGGGGGCTGGGCACTGAAGCTTTCTTT
>TRBJ1-1|.|.|TRBV5-1
CASSPPGARSSTEAFF
TGCGCCAGCAGCCCGCCAGGGGCCCGCTCAAGCACTGAAGCTTTCTTT
>TRBJ1-3|.|once|TRBV9
CASSVRQGDTIYF
TGTGCCAGCAGCGTCAGGCAGGGAGACACCATATATTTT
>TRBJ2-1|.|.|TRBV11-1
CASSFRDTVSTEQFF
TGTGCCAGCAGCTTCCGGGACACCGTCTCGACTGAGCAGTTCTTC
>TRBJ2-1|.|.|TRBV7-2
CASSGGPSSYNEQFF
TGTGCCAGCAGCGGAGGGCCCAGCTCCTACAATGAGCAGTTCTTC
>TRBJ2-5|.|few|TRBV7-9
CASSFPFEGKETQYF
TGTGCCAGCAGCTTCCCCTTCGAGGGGAAAGAGACCCAGTACTTC
>TRBJ1-5|.|.|TRBV2
CASTSQGGQPQHF
TGTGCCAGCACTTCACAGGGAGGTCAGCCCCAGCATTTT
>TRBJ2-5|.|.|TRBV18
CASSPQETQYF
TGTGCCAGCTCACCACAAGAGACCCAGTACTTC
>TRBJ2-5|.|.|TRBV21-1
CARPSGGRFLIETQYF
TGTGCCAGACCTAGTGGGGGCAGATTCCTAATAGAGACCCAGTACTTC
>TRBJ2-3|.|.|TRBV11-2
CASSDQQGDTQYF
TGTGCCAGCAGCGACCAACAGGGAGATACGCAGTATTTT